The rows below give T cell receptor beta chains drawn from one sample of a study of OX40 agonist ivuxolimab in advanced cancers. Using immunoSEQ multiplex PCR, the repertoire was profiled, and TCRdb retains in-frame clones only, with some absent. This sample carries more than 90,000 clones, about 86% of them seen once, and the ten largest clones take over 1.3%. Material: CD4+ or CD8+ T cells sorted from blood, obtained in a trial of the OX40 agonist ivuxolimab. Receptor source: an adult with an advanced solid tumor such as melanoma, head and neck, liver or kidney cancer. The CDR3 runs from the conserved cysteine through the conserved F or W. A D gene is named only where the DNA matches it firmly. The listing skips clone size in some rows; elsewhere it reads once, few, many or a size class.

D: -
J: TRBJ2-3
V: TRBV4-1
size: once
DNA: TGCGCCAGCAGCCAAGATGGGGCGGGGTGGAACACAGATACGCAGTATTTT
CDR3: CASSQDGAGWNTDTQYF

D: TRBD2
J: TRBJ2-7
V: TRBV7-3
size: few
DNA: TGTGCCAGCAGCCCCGACCCCACTAGCGGGAGACGGTACGAGCAGTACTTC
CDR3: CASSPDPTSGRRYEQYF

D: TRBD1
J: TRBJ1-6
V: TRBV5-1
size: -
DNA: TGCGCCAGCAGCTTAGGACAGGGGGTTTCACCCCTCCACTTT
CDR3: CASSLGQGVSPLHF

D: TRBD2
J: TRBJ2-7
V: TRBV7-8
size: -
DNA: TGTGCCAGCAGCAAGATAGCGGGAGGCTCCTACGAGCAGTACTTC
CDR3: CASSKIAGGSYEQYF

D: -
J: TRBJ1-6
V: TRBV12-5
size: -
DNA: TGTGCTAGTGGTTTGGTATTGGATGGTGTATCTCCGGCCCTCCACTTT
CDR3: CASGLVLDGVSPALHF

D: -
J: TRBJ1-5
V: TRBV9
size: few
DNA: TGTGCCAGCAGCGGGGGAGGTGGGCACAATCAGCCCCAGCATTTT
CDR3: CASSGGGGHNQPQHF

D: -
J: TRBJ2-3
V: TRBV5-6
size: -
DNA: TGTGCCAGCAGGGAGGATACGCAGTATTTT
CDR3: CASREDTQYF

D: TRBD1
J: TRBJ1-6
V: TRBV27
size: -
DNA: TGTGCCAGCAGTTTATCGATGACGGGACAGGGAGGTTATAATTCACCCCTCCACTTT
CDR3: CASSLSMTGQGGYNSPLHF

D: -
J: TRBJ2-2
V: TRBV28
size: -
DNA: TGTGCCAGCATAAGGGGGGGCACCGGGGAGCTGTTTTTT
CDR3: CASIRGGTGELFF

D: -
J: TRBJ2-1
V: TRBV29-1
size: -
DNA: TGCAGCGTTGAACTGGGCAGGTTCAATGAGCAGTTCTTC
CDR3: CSVELGRFNEQFF

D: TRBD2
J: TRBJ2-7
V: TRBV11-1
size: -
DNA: TGTGCCAGCAGCTCAGGACTAGCGGGATTTGGCGAGCAGTACTTC
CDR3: CASSSGLAGFGEQYF

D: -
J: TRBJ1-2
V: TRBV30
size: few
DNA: TGTGCCTTCAACGACAGGTTGGATTATGGCTACACCTTC
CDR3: CAFNDRLDYGYTF